Sequencing of this TCR beta chain was carried out in a study of T cell responses to AZD1222 COVID-19 vaccine. This CDR3 region has 14 residues. V lost 2 bases and J lost 0; bases outside the gene matches: 2. Germline values: CDR1 SGHRS, CDR2 YFSETQ. The data were produced by immunoSEQ multiplex PCR, yet TCRdb's version contains in-frame clones alone and is incomplete. Of about 150,000 clones detected, roughly 90% appear once; the ten largest clones hold 1.6%. This chain connects TRBV5-1 to TRBJ2-7; 7 bases are a match to TRBD2. The receptor was isolated from an adult in good health. The material was peripheral blood, obtained on day 0 of AZD1222 vaccination. Written as DNA, the CDR3 is TGCGCCAGCAGCTTAGGGACTAACTCCTACGAGCAGTACTTC. This translates into CASSLGTNSYEQYF.